This TCR beta chain originates from a study of blood T cell repertoires in COVID-19. Turning to the study itself: Samples taken during acute and convalescent COVID-19 were collected in the United States, Italy and Spain. T cells, B-cell-depleted T cells, or PBMCs supplied cDNA or gDNA.

The germline V gene has CDR1 MNHEY and CDR2 SVGAGI. With V trimmed by 2 bases and J by 8 bases, 6 bases remained unmatched. CDR3 length: 15 amino acids. Original methodology: Estimation of nucleated cell counts relied on the amplification of reference gene primers. Measured with immunoSEQ multiplex PCR; TCRdb has only the in-frame clones, and not every one. The DNA was the basis for D and trimming; V, J and clone size are from that table. Here the sample spans tens of thousands of clones, around 80% being singletons. The source material was peripheral blood. This rearrangement joins TRBV6-5 to TRBJ1-4, with 9 nucleotides matching TRBD1. This clonotype was sampled from a human donor in a cohort sampled during active or convalescent COVID-19. The CDR3 DNA reads TGTGCCAGCAGTTACGCGACAGGGGGGCGAGAAAAACTGTTTTTT. Translating it yields CASSYATGGREKLFF.